These 20 T cell receptor beta chains were sequenced from one sample in a study of shared clonotypes between healthy human individuals. The naive CD8 population came from CD45RO-negative cells selected for CCR7, without terminally differentiated effector memory CD45RA+ cells. Sequenced by immunoSEQ multiplex PCR; TCRdb stores in-frame clones only, minus some. The sample records approximately 810,000 clones, 85% to 95% being singletons. Sequencing was done on a sample of naive CD8+ T cells sorted from blood. The source of these receptors is a young man in good health.

This sequence joins TRBV4-1 and TRBJ2-7; 13 bases agree with TRBD2. The trim removed 1 base at V and 7 bases at J, leaving 7 bases unmatched. Germline values: CDR1 MGHRA, CDR2 YSYEKL. This CDR3 spans 16 amino acids. The CDR3 reads CASSQVGTSGIEEQYF. The CDR3 nucleotides are TGCGCCAGCAGCCAAGTCGGGACTAGCGGGATCGAGGAGCAGTACTTC.

Details on this clone: This CDR3 is also generated by other DNA sequences in the sample. The chain combines TRBV27 with TRBJ2-1; D is undetermined. The CDR3 covers 14 residues. V was cut by 3 bases and J by 0 bases, with 6 bases left in between. Germline CDR1 and CDR2: MNHEY and SMNVEV (reference sequence). In DNA, the CDR3 is TGTGCCAGCAGTTTCTCAAGCTCCTACAATGAGCAGTTCTTC. Translating it yields CASSFSSSYNEQFF.

The V call is TRBV14, the J call TRBJ2-3; D unresolved. Germline V gene sequence: CDR1 SGHDN, CDR2 FVKESK. Between the trimmed V and J ends, which lost 6 bases and 7 bases, there was a span of 5 bases. This CDR3 spans 10 amino acids. The DNA of the CDR3 is TGTGCCAGCAGTGGTAATACGCAGTATTTT. Its translation: CASSGNTQYF.

The chain couples TRBV29-1 to TRBJ2-7, with D perhaps TRBD1 (6 bases). V was shortened by 5 bases and J by 5 bases, with 22 bases between the two germline ends. The CDR3 contains 15 residues. CDR1 is SQVTM and CDR2 is ANQGSEA in the germline V gene. For the CDR3, the DNA is TGCAGCGTTATCGACCAGGGGTCCCCCTTGGACGAGCAGTACTTC. This gives the protein CSVIDQGSPLDEQYF.

CDR3 protein: CAVRGVGYGYTF. The CDR3 nucleotides are TGTGCCGTTCGTGGGGTTGGGTATGGCTACACCTTC. The gene calls are TRBV6-1 and TRBJ1-2; D call uncertain. Germline CDR1 and CDR2: MNHNS and SASEGT. V was pared by 11 bases and J by 5 bases, with 15 bases between. The CDR3 contains 12 residues.

The chain recombines TRBV27 with TRBJ2-2; D is possibly TRBD2 (7 bases). The germline V and J ends were trimmed by 6 bases and 7 bases, with 18 bases remaining between them. The V gene's germline CDR1 is MNHEY and CDR2 SMNVEV (reference sequence). This CDR3 contains 15 residues. The CDR3 nucleotides are TGTGCCAGCAGGTTACATGCGGGGGCGGGCGGGGAGCTGTTTTTT. Translating it yields CASRLHAGAGGELFF.

This sequence joins TRBV2 and TRBJ2-3; 8 bases match TRBD1. V dropped 0 bases and J dropped 2; count of bases not matched to a gene: 4. This CDR3 spans 16 amino acids. The germline V gene has CDR1 SNHLY and CDR2 FYNNEI. The CDR3 nucleotides are TGTGCCAGCAGTGAAGCGCAGGGGGCGAACACAGATACGCAGTATTTT. Amino acids: CASSEAQGANTDTQYF.

J is TRBJ1-1 and V is TRBV18, with D perhaps matching TRBD1 (5 bases). V lost 5 bases, J lost 9 bases, and 13 bases lay in between. This CDR3 spans 12 amino acids. CDR1 and CDR2 from the germline V gene are KGHSH and LQKENI. The CDR3 spells CASSEDRAKAFF. The CDR3 bases are TGTGCCAGCTCAGAAGACAGAGCTAAAGCTTTCTTT.

This clone was seen a single time. The chain has TRBV7-9 and TRBJ2-7; D gene uncertain. Germline loops: CDR1 SEHNR, CDR2 FQNEAQ (reference sequence). V dropped 5 bases and J dropped 4 bases, with 15 bases sitting between them. The CDR3 has 14 amino acids. The CDR3, as DNA: TGTGCCAGCAGCCAACCAAATAACCTTTACGAGCAGTACTTC. It yields the protein CASSQPNNLYEQYF.

The sample holds one count of this clone. This chain joins TRBV11-3 and TRBJ1-5, with D possibly TRBD1 on 5 matching bases. V was clipped by 4 bases and J by 0 bases, with 13 bases between them. The CDR3 totals 16 residues. Looked up from germline, CDR1 is SGHNT and CDR2 is YENEEA. This chain's CDR3 is CASSSATEYSNQPQHF. The CDR3 region has the DNA TGTGCCAGCAGCTCAGCGACAGAGTATAGCAATCAGCCCCAGCATTTT.

This chain joins TRBV7-9 and TRBJ2-2, with TRBD2 identical over 11 bases. This CDR3 is 17 amino acids long. Germline V CDR1 and CDR2: SEHNR, FQNEAQ (reference sequence). V lost 6 bases to trimming and J lost 2 bases; unmatched junction nucleotides: 8. This chain's CDR3 is CASSRGLAGGNTGELFF. The CDR3 DNA follows: TGTGCCAGCAGTAGAGGACTAGCGGGTGGAAACACCGGGGAGCTGTTTTTT. Full variable domain (outside the CDR3, taken from reference TRBV7-9 and TRBJ2-2): DTGVSQNPRHKITKRGQNVTFRCDPISEHNRLYWYRQTLGQGPEFLTYFQNEAQLEKSRLLSDRFSAERPKGSFSTLEIQRTEQGDSAMYLCASSRGLAGGNTGELFFGEGSRLTVL.

V is TRBV27 and J is TRBJ2-2, with D possibly matching TRBD1 (7 bases). Trimming took off 8 bases at V and 5 bases at J, with 15 bases between the two ends. CDR1 and CDR2 (germline): MNHEY, SMNVEV (reference sequence). The CDR3 consists of 14 residues. In DNA, the CDR3 is TGTGCCAGCCCTATCAGGGGGACTACCGGGGAGCTGTTTTTT. This encodes CASPIRGTTGELFF.

This chain uses TRBV6-5 with TRBJ1-4; 10 positions agree with TRBD1. The CDR3 is 16 residues long. The V segment lost 4 bases and the J segment 8 bases; nucleotides outside the gene matches: 10. Per germline, CDR1 MNHEY and CDR2 SVGAGI. Here the CDR3 DNA reads TGTGCCAGCAGTTTCGACAGGGGGCGCGGGTCGGAAAAACTGTTTTTT. This codes for CASSFDRGRGSEKLFF.

Notes on this clone: Within the sample, other DNA sequences also encode this same CDR3. The chain has TRBV27 and TRBJ1-1; D remains unclear. The CDR3 sequence is 13 residues long. Germline V gives CDR1 MNHEY, CDR2 SMNVEV (reference sequence). Trimming stripped 2 bases from V and 1 base from J, with 5 bases between. The CDR3 sequence: CASSLLQNTEAFF. In nucleotides, the CDR3 is TGTGCCAGCAGTTTACTCCAGAACACTGAAGCTTTCTTT.

The chain has TRBV14 and TRBJ2-1, with a possible D match to TRBD2 (6 bases). CDR1 and CDR2 (germline): SGHDN, FVKESK. V was trimmed by 3 bases and J by 4 bases, leaving 16 bases between them. CDR3 length: 16 amino acids. The CDR3 loop reads CASSHFSSAKYNEQFF. CDR3 nucleotides: TGTGCCAGCAGCCACTTTTCTAGCGCGAAATACAATGAGCAGTTCTTC.

V usage is TRBV7-9 and J usage is TRBJ2-7, with 13 bases aligning to TRBD2. After removal of 1 base from V and 3 bases from J, the junction contained 9 bases not matched to a gene. Looked up from germline, CDR1 is SEHNR and CDR2 is FQNEAQ (reference sequence). The length of the CDR3 is 18 residues. CDR3 protein: CASSLGGLAGVAGYEQYF. As DNA, the CDR3 is TGTGCCAGCAGCTTAGGAGGACTAGCGGGAGTAGCAGGCTACGAGCAGTACTTC.

The count of this clone is one. V and J are TRBV4-2 and TRBJ2-1; D remains ambiguous. The V gene lost 0 bases and the J gene lost 0 bases, with 12 bases spanning the gap. The germline V gene encodes CDR1 LGHNA and CDR2 YNFKEQ. The CDR3 totals 17 residues. CDR3 in amino acids: CASSQDPAKSSYNEQFF. Written as DNA, the CDR3 is TGTGCCAGCAGCCAAGATCCCGCCAAGAGCTCCTACAATGAGCAGTTCTTC.

With respect to this clone: The sample carries other DNA sequences with the same CDR3. V is TRBV27 and J is TRBJ1-1; no reliable D call. Germline values: CDR1 MNHEY, CDR2 SMNVEV (reference sequence). The V end was cut by 1 base, the J end by 0 bases, with 3 bases between. CDR3 length: 13 amino acids. The CDR3 is CASSLYLNTEAFF. CDR3 DNA sequence: TGTGCCAGCAGTTTATACTTGAACACTGAAGCTTTCTTT.

This clone was counted once. The V and J genes are TRBV10-2 and TRBJ2-7; the D gene is possibly TRBD1 (5 bases). Trimming removed 7 bases at V and 5 bases at J, with 15 bases between. Germline V gene sequence: CDR1 WSHSY, CDR2 SAAADI. The CDR3 has 13 residues. The CDR3, as DNA: TGCGCCAGCACCTGGACGGACACGGACGAGCAGTACTTC. This translates into CASTWTDTDEQYF.

The chain couples TRBV19 to TRBJ2-7; D call uncertain. The CDR3 covers 14 residues. Trimming left V 3 bases short and J 1 base short, with 10 bases between. CDR1 and CDR2 (germline): LNHDA, SQIVND (reference sequence). The CDR3 DNA reads as TGTGCCAGTAGTATTCTGCCTAGATCCTACGAGCAGTACTTC. Translation gives CASSILPRSYEQYF.